Listed below are T cell receptor beta chains from one sample, sequenced in a study of blood T cell repertoires in COVID-19. Profiling relied on immunoSEQ multiplex PCR, and the TCRdb table lists in-frame clones only, not all of them. The sample lists about 180,000 clones, about 88% occurring once. The source material was PBMCs or T cells enriched from blood (not recorded which). The source is a woman in her thirties or forties with acute COVID-19. CDR3s include the opening cysteine and the closing phenylalanine or tryptophan. Fields, in order: V gene, J gene, clone size, D gene, CDR3 DNA, CDR3 protein. The D gene is left open where the match is weak. A clone size is listed for some rows: how often the clone was seen (once, few, many), or a class if it is expanded.

V: TRBV9; J: TRBJ2-3; size: -; D: TRBD1; DNA: TGTGCCAGCAGCGTGTCCGGGACAGGGGGCGATACGCAGTATTTT; CDR3: CASSVSGTGGDTQYF
V: TRBV18; J: TRBJ2-1; size: -; D: -; DNA: TGTGCCAGCTCACAGCAGGGGTTGAGGCCGAACAATGAGCAGTTCTTC; CDR3: CASSQQGLRPNNEQFF
V: TRBV5-1; J: TRBJ2-2; size: few; D: TRBD1; DNA: TGCGCCAGCACCAACAGGGGGGTAGGCACCGGGGAGCTGTTTTTT; CDR3: CASTNRGVGTGELFF
V: TRBV30; J: TRBJ1-2; size: -; D: TRBD1; DNA: TGTGCCTGGAGTGTACAGGGGGCCTATGGCTACACCTTC; CDR3: CAWSVQGAYGYTF
V: TRBV19; J: TRBJ1-1; size: -; D: -; DNA: TGTGCCAGTAGTATGAAGGGAGGGACTGAAGCTTTCTTT; CDR3: CASSMKGGTEAFF
V: TRBV5-6; J: TRBJ2-6; size: -; D: -; DNA: TGTGCCAGCAAGAACAGGGATTCTGGGGCCAACGTCCTGACTTTC; CDR3: CASKNRDSGANVLTF
V: TRBV12-5; J: TRBJ1-5; size: -; D: -; DNA: TGTGCTAGTGGTTTATGGGGGGGGGAACAGCCCCAGCATTTT; CDR3: CASGLWGGEQPQHF
V: TRBV27; J: TRBJ1-4; size: -; D: TRBD1; DNA: TGTGCCAGCAGCCCGGACAGGGGGCGATCAACTAATGAAAAACTGTTTTTT; CDR3: CASSPDRGRSTNEKLFF
V: TRBV7-2; J: TRBJ2-5; size: -; D: -; DNA: TGTGCCAGCAGCAGCGGGACAGGACAAGAGACCCAGTACTTC; CDR3: CASSSGTGQETQYF
V: TRBV28; J: TRBJ2-7; size: -; D: TRBD1; DNA: TGTGCCAGCATTGGGACAGGGGGAGAAGACGAGCAGTACTTC; CDR3: CASIGTGGEDEQYF
V: TRBV27; J: TRBJ2-7; size: -; D: TRBD1; DNA: TGTGCCAGCACCCAGGACAGGGCTTCCTACGAGCAGTACTTC; CDR3: CASTQDRASYEQYF
V: TRBV30; J: TRBJ1-3; size: -; D: TRBD1; DNA: TGTGCACTCTGGAGGTCCGACAGGGGAGCCGTCCCTGGAAACACCATATATTTT; CDR3: CALWRSDRGAVPGNTIYF
V: TRBV7-6; J: TRBJ2-1; size: -; D: -; DNA: TGTGCCAGCAGCTTAGACTTCTTAGGCGGGACCCACAATGAGCAGTTCTTC; CDR3: CASSLDFLGGTHNEQFF
V: TRBV6-2/TRBV6-3; J: TRBJ1-2; size: -; D: -; DNA: TGTGCCAGCAGCCGGGACTCCTATGGCTACACCTTC; CDR3: CASSRDSYGYTF
V: TRBV7-8; J: TRBJ1-2; size: -; D: -; DNA: TGTGCCAGCAGCCACCTGGAGGGCCCCGAGTGGGGCTACACCTTC; CDR3: CASSHLEGPEWGYTF
V: TRBV30; J: TRBJ1-5; size: -; D: -; DNA: TGTGCCTGGAGTGTTTCATTGGCAGGCAATCAGCCCCAGCATTTT; CDR3: CAWSVSLAGNQPQHF
V: TRBV28; J: TRBJ1-1; size: -; D: -; DNA: TGTGCCAGCAGTTTAGGGGCAAACACTGAAGCTTTCTTT; CDR3: CASSLGANTEAFF
V: TRBV18; J: TRBJ1-2; size: -; D: TRBD1; DNA: TGTGCCAGCTCACCTTTTGACAGGGGAGGAGGCTACACCTTC; CDR3: CASSPFDRGGGYTF
V: TRBV6-2/TRBV6-3; J: TRBJ2-7; size: once; D: TRBD2; DNA: TGTGCCAGCAGTTACCCGAGACTAGCGGGGGTTTTCTACGAGCAGTACTTC; CDR3: CASSYPRLAGVFYEQYF
V: TRBV7-9; J: TRBJ1-6; size: -; D: TRBD1; DNA: TGTGCCAGCAGCTCGAACCCTTACAGGGGCGGGTCACCCCTCCACTTT; CDR3: CASSSNPYRGGSPLHF
V: TRBV20-1; J: TRBJ2-7; size: -; D: TRBD1; DNA: TGCAGAGCCGACAGGGGAAACGAGCGGTACTTC; CDR3: CRADRGNERYF
V: TRBV9; J: TRBJ2-3; size: -; D: -; DNA: TGTGCCAGCAGCGTAGGTGGTCTACCTAGCACAGATACGCAGTATTTT; CDR3: CASSVGGLPSTDTQYF
V: TRBV15; J: TRBJ2-5; size: once; D: -; DNA: TGTGCCACCAGCAGAGATGTCGGCGGGACCCAGTACTTC; CDR3: CATSRDVGGTQYF
V: TRBV30; J: TRBJ1-6; size: -; D: TRBD1; DNA: TGTGCCTGGAGTCCCGCGGGACAGTATAATTCACCCCTCCACTTT; CDR3: CAWSPAGQYNSPLHF
V: TRBV6-5; J: TRBJ2-1; size: -; D: TRBD1; DNA: TGTGCCAGCCAAACGAAAACAGGGGGAGAGCAGTTCTTC; CDR3: CASQTKTGGEQFF
V: TRBV27; J: TRBJ2-2; size: -; D: -; DNA: TGTGCCAGCAGCCTCTTATGGGGGCGGACCGGGGAGCTGTTTTTT; CDR3: CASSLLWGRTGELFF
V: TRBV30; J: TRBJ1-6; size: -; D: -; DNA: TGTGCCTGGGTTTCTGGGGGGGGCATTAATTCACCCCTCCACTTT; CDR3: CAWVSGGGINSPLHF
V: TRBV3-1/TRBV3-2; J: TRBJ2-1; size: -; D: -; DNA: TGTGCCAGCGGAAACGGGAATGAGCAGTTCTTC; CDR3: CASGNGNEQFF
V: TRBV19; J: TRBJ2-5; size: -; D: -; DNA: TGTGCCAGTTCTGCGGACTGGAGGGAGACCCAGTACTTC; CDR3: CASSADWRETQYF
V: TRBV2; J: TRBJ2-3; size: -; D: TRBD2; DNA: TGTGCCAGCAGTGACCGACTAGCGGGAGCGGGAACAGATACGCAGTATTTT; CDR3: CASSDRLAGAGTDTQYF
V: TRBV5-6; J: TRBJ1-4; size: -; D: TRBD1; DNA: TGTGCCAGCAGCTTGGGGACAGGGGTAGGAAAACTGTTTTTT; CDR3: CASSLGTGVGKLFF
V: TRBV19; J: TRBJ1-2; size: -; D: -; DNA: TGTGCCAGTAGTATCCGCGACTATGGCTACACCTTC; CDR3: CASSIRDYGYTF
V: TRBV4-1; J: TRBJ2-3; size: few; D: TRBD2; DNA: TGCGCCAGCAGCCAAGTCCGGGGGGGGGCGAAGACAGATACGCAGTATTTT; CDR3: CASSQVRGGAKTDTQYF
V: TRBV6-5; J: TRBJ2-7; size: -; D: -; DNA: TGTGCCAGCTTTCGGGGTCCCTCCTACGAGCAGTACTTC; CDR3: CASFRGPSYEQYF
V: TRBV7-8; J: TRBJ1-2; size: -; D: -; DNA: TGTGCCAGCAGCGAGGGGGTTGGGAACTATGGCTACACCTTC; CDR3: CASSEGVGNYGYTF
V: TRBV7-4; J: TRBJ2-5; size: -; D: TRBD2; DNA: TGTGCCAGCAGCTGTGGGACTAGCGAACTTCAAGAGACCCAGTACTTC; CDR3: CASSCGTSELQETQYF
V: TRBV29-1; J: TRBJ2-7; size: -; D: -; DNA: TGCAGCGTTGTACAGGGACCCGACTCCTACGAGCAGTACTTC; CDR3: CSVVQGPDSYEQYF
V: TRBV3-1/TRBV3-2; J: TRBJ2-7; size: -; D: -; DNA: TGTGCCAGCAGCCCCCCGGGACAGTGGGGACTCGAGCAGTACTTC; CDR3: CASSPPGQWGLEQYF
V: TRBV6-2/TRBV6-3; J: TRBJ1-5; size: -; D: -; DNA: TGTGCCAGCAGTTACTCGAGTGGCGGTTATAGCAATCAGCCCCAGCATTTT; CDR3: CASSYSSGGYSNQPQHF
V: TRBV2; J: TRBJ1-4; size: -; D: TRBD1; DNA: TGTGCCAGCAGCTTGGGACAGCTCTTTTTT; CDR3: CASSLGQLFF
V: TRBV20-1; J: TRBJ1-1; size: -; D: -; DNA: TGCAGTGCTAGTCGGTTGAACACTGAAGCTTTCTTT; CDR3: CSASRLNTEAFF